This is a list of T cell receptor beta chains from one sample in a study of T cells in localized non-small cell lung cancer. Here immunoSEQ multiplex PCR was the method, and the copy in TCRdb shows in-frame clones only, minus some. The repertoire holds 16,000 or so clones, roughly 82% seen once, with 30% in the top ten. This specimen was peripheral blood, taken before any cancer treatment. These TCRs come from an older male donor with stage I lung adenocarcinoma. The CDR3 runs from the conserved cysteine through the conserved F or W. A D gene is named only where the DNA matches it firmly. A row's size may be missing; if present it is once, few, many or a size class.

>TRBJ2-1|-|-|TRBV27
TGTGCCAGCAGCGAATTAAGCTCCTACAATGAGCAGTTCTTC
CASSELSSYNEQFF
>TRBJ2-7|few|TRBD1|TRBV13
TGTGCCAGCAGCAACCAGGGGGCCTACGAGCAGTACTTC
CASSNQGAYEQYF
>TRBJ2-7|few|TRBD1|TRBV6-1
TGTGCCAGCGGGACAGTTGGATCCAACGAGCAGTACTTC
CASGTVGSNEQYF
>TRBJ2-2|-|TRBD1|TRBV25-1
TGTGCCAGCAGTGAATATGGACAGGGACGCACCGGGGAGCTGTTTTTT
CASSEYGQGRTGELFF
>TRBJ2-6|few|-|TRBV27
TGTGCCAGCAGTTTATATGGTCCGAGGGCCAACGTCCTGACTTTC
CASSLYGPRANVLTF
>TRBJ2-1|-|TRBD2|TRBV11-2
TGTGCCAGCAGCTCCCCGGTGCTAGCGGGGGGATTCGAGCAGTTCTTC
CASSSPVLAGGFEQFF
>TRBJ2-7|few|-|TRBV5-4
TGTGCCAGCAGCGGAGGACCAGGGTACGAGCAGTACTTC
CASSGGPGYEQYF
>TRBJ2-7|-|-|TRBV20-1
TGCAGTGCTAGCCTGGCCGCCGAGCAGTACTTC
CSASLAAEQYF
>TRBJ2-3|-|-|TRBV9
TGTGCCAGCAGCGTAGGGGTGGGCACAGATACGCAGTATTTT
CASSVGVGTDTQYF
>TRBJ2-3|-|-|TRBV5-1
TGCGCCAGCAGTCCGACTATTTCTAGCACAGATACGCAGTATTTT
CASSPTISSTDTQYF
>TRBJ1-5|-|-|TRBV11-2
TGTGCCAGCAGCTTAGCAGAAAATCAGCCCCAGCATTTT
CASSLAENQPQHF
>TRBJ2-7|-|-|TRBV5-5
TGTGCCAGCAGCTTGAGACAGGATTACGAGCAGTACTTC
CASSLRQDYEQYF
>TRBJ2-6|-|-|TRBV6-5
TGTGCCAGCAGTTCTCTAGGGGCGGGAGGGGCCAACGTCCTGACTTTC
CASSSLGAGGANVLTF
>TRBJ2-7|-|-|TRBV9
TGTGCCAGCAGCGGTCCGGACAAAGAGCAGTACTTC
CASSGPDKEQYF
>TRBJ2-5|-|-|TRBV7-8
TGTGCCAGCAGCGCTGGGGACACCGGTGGAGAGACCCAGTACTTC
CASSAGDTGGETQYF
>TRBJ2-7|-|-|TRBV5-5
TGTGCCAGCAGCTTGGTCCCGGTTGACGAGCAGTACTTC
CASSLVPVDEQYF
>TRBJ2-3|-|TRBD2|TRBV5-1
TGCGCCAGCAGCTTGGGGGCTAGCGGGGGGACCACAGATACGCAGTATTTT
CASSLGASGGTTDTQYF
>TRBJ1-1|-|-|TRBV7-3
TGTGCCAGAAGGTTAGGCATGAACACTGAAGCTTTCTTT
CARRLGMNTEAFF
>TRBJ1-3|-|TRBD1|TRBV29-1
TGCAGCGTGGGACAGGGTGGGAGCTCTGGAAACACCATATATTTT
CSVGQGGSSGNTIYF
>TRBJ2-5|-|-|TRBV5-1
TGCGCCAGCAGTCCATCCCCTACAGGACCCCAAGAGACCCAGTACTTC
CASSPSPTGPQETQYF
>TRBJ2-1|few|-|TRBV7-2
TGTGCCAGCAGCTTATGGGTGGGGGGGCAAAATGAGCAGTTCTTC
CASSLWVGGQNEQFF
>TRBJ2-1|-|-|TRBV13
TGTGCCAGCAGCTTAGGACTAACGGGTGGGAATGAGCAGTTCTTC
CASSLGLTGGNEQFF
>TRBJ2-5|-|-|TRBV2
TGTGCCAGCAGTAGGGTGGAAGAGACCCAGTACTTC
CASSRVEETQYF